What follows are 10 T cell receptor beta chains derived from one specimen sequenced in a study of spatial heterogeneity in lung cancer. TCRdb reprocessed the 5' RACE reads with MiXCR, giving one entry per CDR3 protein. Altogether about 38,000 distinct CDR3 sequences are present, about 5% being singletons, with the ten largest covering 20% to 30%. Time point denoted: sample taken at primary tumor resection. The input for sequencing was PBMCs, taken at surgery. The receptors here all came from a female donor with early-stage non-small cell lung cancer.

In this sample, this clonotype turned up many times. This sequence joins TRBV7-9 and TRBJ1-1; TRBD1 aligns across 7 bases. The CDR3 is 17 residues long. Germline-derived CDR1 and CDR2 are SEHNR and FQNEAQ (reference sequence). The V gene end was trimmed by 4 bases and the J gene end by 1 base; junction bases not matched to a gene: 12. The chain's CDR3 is CASSSPGQQDRNTEAFF. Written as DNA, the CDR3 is TGTGCCAGCAGCTCACCGGGACAGCAAGACAGGAACACTGAAGCTTTCTTT.

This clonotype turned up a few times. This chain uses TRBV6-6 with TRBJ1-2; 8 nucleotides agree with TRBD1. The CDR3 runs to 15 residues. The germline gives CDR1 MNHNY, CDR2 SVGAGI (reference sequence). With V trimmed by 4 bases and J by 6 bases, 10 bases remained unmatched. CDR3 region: CASSSPGTGENGYTF. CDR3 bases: TGTGCCAGCAGTTCCCCCGGGACAGGAGAGAATGGCTACACCTTC.

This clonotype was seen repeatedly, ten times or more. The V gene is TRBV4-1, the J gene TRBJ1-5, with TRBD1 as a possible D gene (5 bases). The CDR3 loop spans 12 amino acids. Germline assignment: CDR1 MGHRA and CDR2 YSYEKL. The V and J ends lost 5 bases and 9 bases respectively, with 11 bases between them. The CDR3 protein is CASSLTGGPQHF. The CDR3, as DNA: TGCGCCAGCAGCTTGACCGGGGGGCCCCAGCATTTT.

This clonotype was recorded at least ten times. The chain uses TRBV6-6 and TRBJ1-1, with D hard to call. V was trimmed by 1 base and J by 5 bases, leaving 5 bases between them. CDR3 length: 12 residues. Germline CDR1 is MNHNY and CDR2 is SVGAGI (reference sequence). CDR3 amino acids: CASSYLMTEAFF. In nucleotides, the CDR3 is TGTGCCAGCAGTTACTTGATGACTGAAGCTTTCTTT.

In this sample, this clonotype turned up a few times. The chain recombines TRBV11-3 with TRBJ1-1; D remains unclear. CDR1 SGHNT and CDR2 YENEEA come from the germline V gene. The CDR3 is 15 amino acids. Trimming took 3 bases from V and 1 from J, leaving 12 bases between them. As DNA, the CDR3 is TGTGCCAGCAGCTTGGACGGGAGTCCGAACACTGAAGCTTTCTTT. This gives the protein CASSLDGSPNTEAFF.

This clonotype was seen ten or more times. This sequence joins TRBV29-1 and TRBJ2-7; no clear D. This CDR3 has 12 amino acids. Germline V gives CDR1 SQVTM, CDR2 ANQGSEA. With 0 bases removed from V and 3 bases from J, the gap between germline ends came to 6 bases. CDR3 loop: CSVEESGYEQYF. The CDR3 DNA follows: TGCAGCGTTGAAGAGTCGGGCTACGAGCAGTACTTC.

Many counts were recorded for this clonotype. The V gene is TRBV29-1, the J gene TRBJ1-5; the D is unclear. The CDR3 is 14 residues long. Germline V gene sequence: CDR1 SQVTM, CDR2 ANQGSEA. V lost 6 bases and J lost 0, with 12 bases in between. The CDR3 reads CSVRLGNSNQPQHF. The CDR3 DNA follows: TGCAGCGTGCGGTTGGGGAATAGCAATCAGCCCCAGCATTTT.

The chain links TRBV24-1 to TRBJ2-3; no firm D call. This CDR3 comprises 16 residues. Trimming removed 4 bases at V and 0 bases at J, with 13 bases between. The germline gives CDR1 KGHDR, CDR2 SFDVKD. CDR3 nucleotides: TGTGCCACCAGTGACCCTACCGAAGGAAGCACAGATACGCAGTATTTT. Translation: CATSDPTEGSTDTQYF.

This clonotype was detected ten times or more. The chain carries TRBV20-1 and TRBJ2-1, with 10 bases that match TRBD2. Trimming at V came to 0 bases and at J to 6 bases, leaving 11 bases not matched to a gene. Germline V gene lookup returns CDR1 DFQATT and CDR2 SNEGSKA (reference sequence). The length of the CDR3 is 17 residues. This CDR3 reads CSARDSGGFFGPNEQFF. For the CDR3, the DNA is TGCAGTGCTAGAGATAGCGGGGGGTTTTTTGGACCCAATGAGCAGTTCTTC.

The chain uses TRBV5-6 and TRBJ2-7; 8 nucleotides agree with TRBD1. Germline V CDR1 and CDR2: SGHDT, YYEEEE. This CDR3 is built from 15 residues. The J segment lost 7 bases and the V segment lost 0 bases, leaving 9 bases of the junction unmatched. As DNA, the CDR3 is TGTGCCAGCAGCTTGGCCGGACAGGGTCTGGGGGAGCAGTACTTC. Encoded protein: CASSLAGQGLGEQYF. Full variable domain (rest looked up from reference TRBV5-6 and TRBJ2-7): DAGVTQSPTHLIKTRGQQVTLRCSPKSGHDTVSWYQQALGQGPQFIFQYYEEEERQRGNFPDRFSGHQFPNYSSELNVNALLLGDSALYLCASSLAGQGLGEQYFGPGTRLTVT.